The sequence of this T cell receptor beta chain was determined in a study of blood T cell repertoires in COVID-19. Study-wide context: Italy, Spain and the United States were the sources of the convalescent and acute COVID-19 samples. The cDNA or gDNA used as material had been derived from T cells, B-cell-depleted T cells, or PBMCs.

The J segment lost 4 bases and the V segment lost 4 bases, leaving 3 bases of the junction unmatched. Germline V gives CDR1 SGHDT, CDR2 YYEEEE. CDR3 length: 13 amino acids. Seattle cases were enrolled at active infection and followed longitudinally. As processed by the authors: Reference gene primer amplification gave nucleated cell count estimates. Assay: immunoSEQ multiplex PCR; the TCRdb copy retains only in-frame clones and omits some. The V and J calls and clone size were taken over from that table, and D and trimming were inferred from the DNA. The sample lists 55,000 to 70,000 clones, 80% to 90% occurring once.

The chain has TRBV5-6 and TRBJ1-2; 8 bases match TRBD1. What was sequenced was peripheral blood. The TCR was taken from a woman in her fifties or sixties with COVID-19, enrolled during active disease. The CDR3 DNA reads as TGTGCCAGCAGCCCAGGGGGCAGCTATGGCTACACCTTC. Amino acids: CASSPGGSYGYTF.